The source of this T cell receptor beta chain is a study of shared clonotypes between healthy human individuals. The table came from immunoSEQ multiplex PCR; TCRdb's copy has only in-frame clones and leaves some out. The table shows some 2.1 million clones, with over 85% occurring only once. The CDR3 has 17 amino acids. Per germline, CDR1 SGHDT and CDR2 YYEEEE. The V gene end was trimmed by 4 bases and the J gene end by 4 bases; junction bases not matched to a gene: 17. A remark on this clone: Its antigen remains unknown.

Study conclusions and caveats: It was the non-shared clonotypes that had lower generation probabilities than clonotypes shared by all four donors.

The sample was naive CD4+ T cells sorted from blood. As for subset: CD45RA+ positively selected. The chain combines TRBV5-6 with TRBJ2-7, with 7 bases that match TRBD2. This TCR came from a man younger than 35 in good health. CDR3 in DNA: TGTGCCAGCAGCGAGGAGGGAGGGTCCCGGAGGCCTTACGAGCAGTACTTC. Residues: CASSEEGGSRRPYEQYF. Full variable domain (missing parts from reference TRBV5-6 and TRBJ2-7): DAGVTQSPTHLIKTRGQQVTLRCSPKSGHDTVSWYQQALGQGPQFIFQYYEEEERQRGNFPDRFSGHQFPNYSSELNVNALLLGDSALYLCASSEEGGSRRPYEQYFGPGTRLTVT.